This passage covers 10 T cell receptor beta chains from one sample sequenced in a study of Ad26.COV2.S vaccination and SARS-CoV-2 variants. Here immunoSEQ multiplex PCR was the method, and the copy in TCRdb shows in-frame clones only, minus some. This table has roughly 350,000 clones, around 86% appearing once. Treatment in this sample: about 20 received Ad26.COV2.S at low or high dose, single or two shots; a few received placebo; per-sample allocation not given. Samples analyzed were those drawn on day 63 after the first vaccine or placebo injection. The sample was peripheral blood, taken in a trial of Ad26.COV2.S vaccine versus placebo. Every receptor here comes from a person between 18 and 65 years old who received the Ad26.COV2.S COVID-19 vaccine or a placebo.

CDR3 in DNA: TGTGCCAGCAGCCTCAACCCGCGTCATGGCTACACCTTC. It codes for CASSLNPRHGYTF. The gene calls are TRBV7-8 and TRBJ1-2; D call uncertain. The CDR3 is made up of 13 amino acids. Germline CDR1 reads SGHVS; CDR2 reads FQNEAQ. Deletions cut 5 bases from V and 6 bases from J, with 13 bases between. The full variable domain, with the rest looked up from reference TRBV7-8 and TRBJ1-2, is GAGVSQSPRYKVAKRGQDVALRCDPISGHVSLFWYQQALGQGPEFLTYFQNEAQLDKSGLPSDRFFAERPEGSVSTLKIQRTQQEDSAVYLCASSLNPRHGYTFGSGTRLTVV.

The chain has TRBV9 and TRBJ2-1; D remains ambiguous. CDR1 is SGDLS, CDR2 YYNGEE, per germline. V shed 1 base and J shed 7 bases, with 9 bases lying between them. The CDR3 totals 13 residues. CDR3 in amino acids: CASSVSDLNEQFF. CDR3 bases: TGTGCCAGCAGCGTATCGGATTTAAATGAGCAGTTCTTC.

The genes are TRBV7-2 and TRBJ1-2, with D perhaps TRBD1 (6 bases). Germline V gene lookup returns CDR1 SGHTA and CDR2 FQGNSA. V was clipped by 1 base and J by 4 bases, with 16 bases between them. This CDR3 contains 16 residues. The CDR3 DNA is TGTGCCAGCAGCTTAGACACAGGGCCGTTCGGCTATGGCTACACCTTC. Encoded protein: CASSLDTGPFGYGYTF.

The sample holds one count of this clone. The chain couples TRBV15 to TRBJ2-6; D may be TRBD2 (6 bases). The length of the CDR3 is 19 residues. Between the trimmed V and J ends, which lost 5 bases and 1 base, there was a span of 21 bases. The germline CDR1 and CDR2 sequences are LNHNV and YYDKDF (reference sequence). Written as DNA, the CDR3 is TGTGCCACCAGCCCCCGGGGCGGCAGGGAGGTTTCTGGGGCCAACGTCCTGACTTTC. It encodes CATSPRGGREVSGANVLTF.

This clone was recorded once. The V gene is TRBV10-3, the J gene TRBJ1-4, with 9 bases lining up with TRBD1. Trimming removed 6 bases from V and 8 bases from J; junction bases left unmatched: 7. The CDR3 runs 14 residues. Germline V gene data show CDR1 as ENHRY and CDR2 as SYGVKD. CDR3 nucleotides: TGTGCCATCAGCGCGGGACAGGGAGGAGAAAAACTGTTTTTT. Amino acid sequence: CAISAGQGGEKLFF.

The chain is built from TRBV6-1 and TRBJ2-7; the match to TRBD2 covers 7 bases. J lost 9 bases, V lost 3 bases, and 11 bases had no gene match. The CDR3 loop spans 14 amino acids. Germline CDR1 is MNHNS and CDR2 is SASEGT. For the CDR3, the DNA is TGTGCCAGCAGTGAGCGGGGGATGCTAGTCGGGCAGTACTTC. Its protein is CASSERGMLVGQYF.

The rearrangement uses TRBV9 and TRBJ1-2; 9 nucleotides align to TRBD1. This CDR3 has 14 residues. With V trimmed by 3 bases and J by 8 bases, 8 bases remained unmatched. The germline gives CDR1 SGDLS, CDR2 YYNGEE. For the CDR3, the DNA is TGTGCCAGCAGCGCGCCGGGACAGGGTTCCGGCTACACCTTC. Translated: CASSAPGQGSGYTF.

This chain uses TRBV28 with TRBJ1-4; TRBD1 agrees at 9 bases. Germline CDR1 MDHEN, CDR2 SYDVKM. The CDR3 runs 17 residues. J was trimmed by 6 bases and V by 3 bases; bases with no gene match: 11. CDR3 sequence reads: CASSFFRQGVGYEKLFF. CDR3 DNA sequence: TGTGCCAGCAGTTTTTTTCGACAGGGGGTGGGGTATGAAAAACTGTTTTTT.

V and J are TRBV7-2 and TRBJ2-1; D not resolved. The CDR3 loop spans 13 amino acids. Trimming removed 3 bases from V and 4 bases from J, with 7 bases in between. Per germline, CDR1 SGHTA and CDR2 FQGNSA. The CDR3 DNA is TGTGCCAGCAGCTTTGGCAGGTACAATGAGCAGTTCTTC. It yields the protein CASSFGRYNEQFF.

The V call is TRBV5-4, the J call TRBJ1-1, with D hard to call. Germline V gene data show CDR1 as SGHNT and CDR2 as YYREEE (reference sequence). V dropped 4 bases and J dropped 1 base, with 8 bases sitting between them. The CDR3 is made up of 13 amino acids. This CDR3 reads CASSLGPNTEAFF. The CDR3 DNA sequence: TGTGCCAGCAGCCTCGGCCCGAACACTGAAGCTTTCTTT.